This T cell receptor (beta chain) was identified in a study of naive and memory T cell subsets. The SP2 primer and nested alpha and beta constant region primers amplified ligated cDNA in four rounds. Blood and skin TCR RNA was reverse transcribed with alpha and beta constant primers. MiXCR was run by TCRdb on the 5' RACE reads, yielding one entry per CDR3 protein. The table lists 55,000 to 70,000 distinct CDR3 sequences, over 6% of them singletons, with approximately 9.4% in the top ten. Germline-derived CDR1 and CDR2 are LGHDT and YNNKEL (reference sequence). J gave up 12 bases and V 4 bases, and 5 bases lay outside the gene matches. This CDR3 region has 11 residues. The library had UMIs added by 3' ligation of an oligonucleotide to TCR cDNA. This clonotype has at least ten counts.

This rearrangement joins TRBV3-1 to TRBJ2-5, with 7 bases that match TRBD1. The receptor's source is a female donor in good health. The CDR3 bases are TGTGCCAGCAGCCGACAGGGACCCAAGTACTTC. It is translated as CASSRQGPKYF.